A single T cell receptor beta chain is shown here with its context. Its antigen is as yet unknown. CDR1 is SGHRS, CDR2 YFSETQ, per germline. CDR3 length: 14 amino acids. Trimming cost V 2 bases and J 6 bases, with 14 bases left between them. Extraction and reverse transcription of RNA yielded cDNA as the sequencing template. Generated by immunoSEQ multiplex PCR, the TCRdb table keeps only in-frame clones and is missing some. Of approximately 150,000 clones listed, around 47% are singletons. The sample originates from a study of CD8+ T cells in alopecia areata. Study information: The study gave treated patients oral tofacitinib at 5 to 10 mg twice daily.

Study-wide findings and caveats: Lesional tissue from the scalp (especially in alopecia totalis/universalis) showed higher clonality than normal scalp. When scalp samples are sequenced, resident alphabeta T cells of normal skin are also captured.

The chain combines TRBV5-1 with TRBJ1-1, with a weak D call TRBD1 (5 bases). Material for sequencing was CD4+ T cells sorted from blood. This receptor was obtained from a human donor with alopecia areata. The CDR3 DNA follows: TGCGCCAGCAGCTTCGCGGGTGGGGGGGCTGAAGCTTTCTTT. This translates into CASSFAGGGAEAFF.